A selection of T cell receptor beta chains follows, all from one sample in a study of T cell responses to AZD1222 COVID-19 vaccine. Generated by immunoSEQ multiplex PCR, the TCRdb table keeps only in-frame clones and is missing some. The table shows 150,000 to 200,000 clones, with 90% to 95% occurring only once. Here the sequenced sample was peripheral blood, taken 28 days after the second AZD1222 dose. The receptor source for this set is an adult who received the AZD1222 COVID-19 vaccine. The CDR3 runs from the conserved cysteine through the conserved F or W. D genes are given only for firm matches. The size entry is marked missing in some rows and otherwise reads once, few, many or a size class.

j_call d_call clone_size v_call cdr3_aa cdr3_nt
TRBJ1-1 NA NA TRBV6-5 CASGRSKNTEAFF TGTGCCAGCGGTCGCAGTAAGAACACTGAAGCTTTCTTT
TRBJ2-1 NA NA TRBV5-1 CASSLTLSTGVLLYNEQFF TGCGCCAGCAGCTTAACTCTCTCCACGGGGGTCCTCTTATACAATGAGCAGTTCTTC
TRBJ1-4 TRBD1 once TRBV3-1/TRBV3-2 CASSNPGTGNEKLFF TGTGCCAGCAGTAACCCGGGGACAGGGAATGAAAAACTGTTTTTT
TRBJ1-1 NA NA TRBV11-2 CASSTTLGITEAFF TGTGCCAGCAGCACAACTTTGGGAATCACTGAAGCTTTCTTT
TRBJ2-5 NA NA TRBV14 CASSQNQETQYF TGTGCCAGCAGCCAAAACCAAGAGACCCAGTACTTC
TRBJ1-5 NA once TRBV28 CAGGGDGQPQHF TGTGCCGGCGGAGGGGACGGTCAGCCCCAGCATTTT
TRBJ1-3 TRBD1 NA TRBV13 CASSPRTGDGNTIYF TGTGCCAGCAGCCCACGGACAGGGGATGGAAACACCATATATTTT
TRBJ2-3 NA NA TRBV5-8 CASSRRVVTDTQYF TGTGCCAGCAGCCGTAGGGTGGTCACAGATACGCAGTATTTT
TRBJ1-4 TRBD1 NA TRBV7-9 CASRQGSNEKLFF TGTGCCAGCAGACAGGGGTCTAATGAAAAACTGTTTTTT
TRBJ2-3 NA NA TRBV5-4 CASSLARRSTDTQYF TGTGCCAGCAGCTTGGCACGGCGATCCACAGATACGCAGTATTTT
TRBJ2-7 NA NA TRBV6-1 CASSVAWNYEQYF TGTGCCAGCAGTGTAGCATGGAACTACGAGCAGTACTTC
TRBJ1-6 NA NA TRBV19 CASSTDGPGYSPLHF TGTGCCAGTAGTACCGACGGCCCAGGGTATTCACCCCTCCACTTT
TRBJ1-6 NA NA TRBV7-9 CASRKLPKGSYNSPLHF TGTGCCAGCAGGAAACTGCCGAAGGGGTCCTATAATTCACCCCTCCACTTT